The 25 T cell receptor beta chains below come from one sample, sequenced in a study of PD-1 blockade in classical Hodgkin lymphoma. Brentuximab vedotin exposure varied among the patients, all of whom had relapsed after autologous stem cell transplantation. The assay was immunoSEQ multiplex PCR, and TCRdb's table has in-frame clones only and misses some. The sample lists around 28,000 clones, less than 75% seen once, with around 26% in the top ten. The starting material was peripheral blood mononuclear cells (PBMCs), obtained before the second cycle of nivolumab. The receptor set was obtained from a human donor with classical Hodgkin lymphoma.

The V call is TRBV6-5, the J call TRBJ2-1; 12 nucleotides match TRBD2. CDR3 length: 15 residues. Trimming took 5 bases from V and 6 from J; bases not matched to a gene: 5. Germline V gene data show CDR1 as MNHEY and CDR2 as SVGAGI. In DNA form, the CDR3 reads TGTGCCAGCAGTCGACTAGCGGGGGCCCTCAATGAGCAGTTCTTC. This codes for CASSRLAGALNEQFF.

This chain connects TRBV6-5 to TRBJ1-3; D gene uncertain. CDR3 length: 15 amino acids. In germline, CDR1 is MNHEY, CDR2 SVGAGI. V was trimmed by 6 bases and J by 4 bases, leaving 16 bases between them. CDR3 bases: TGTGCCAGCAGCCGATACCCTACAGAAGGAAACACCATATATTTT. Translated: CASSRYPTEGNTIYF.

This clone has only a few counts. The J gene is TRBJ2-1, the V gene TRBV6-5; the match to TRBD2 covers 7 bases. The CDR3 has 16 residues. Germline values: CDR1 MNHEY, CDR2 SVGAGI. Losses at the gene ends were 2 bases for V and 9 bases for J; bases not matched to a gene: 13. The CDR3 reads CASSYLTSKAIGEQFF. The CDR3 nucleotides read TGTGCCAGCAGTTACCTGACTAGCAAGGCGATCGGTGAGCAGTTCTTC.

This clone was counted once. This chain connects TRBV21-1 to TRBJ1-1. TRBV21-1 is tagged as a pseudogene. The CDR3 totals 19 residues. The CDR3 here is CASSKEKGEGGHSYTEAFF. The CDR3 nucleotides read TGTGCCAGCAGCAAAGAGAAAGGGGAGGGGGGTCATTCGTACACTGAAGCTTTCTTT.

The chain recombines TRBV18 with TRBJ2-5; TRBD1 agrees at 7 bases. CDR1 is KGHSH, CDR2 LQKENI, per germline. With V trimmed by 4 bases and J by 1 base, 0 bases remained unmatched. The CDR3 covers 13 residues. CDR3 loop: CASSRDSQETQYF. The CDR3 bases are TGTGCCAGCTCACGGGACAGCCAAGAGACCCAGTACTTC.

This clone turned up a few times. This chain joins TRBV1 and TRBJ2-1; the table gives TRBD2 as D, unverified against the DNA. TRBV1 is listed as a pseudogene. This CDR3 has 19 amino acids. The CDR3 region has the DNA TGCACCAGCAGCCGCCCGACAGATGAGCTAGCGGGAGGCTACAATGAGCAGTTCTTC. Translated: CTSSRPTDELAGGYNEQFF.

This clone was recorded once. The CDR3 coding sequence is TGCGCCAGCAGGCCTCCAGGGTTACACTACGAGCAGTACGTC. This sequence encodes CASRPPGLHYEQYV. V is TRBV5-1 and J is TRBJ2-7, with a tentative D call TRBD1 (5 bases). The CDR3 totals 14 residues. The V end was cut by 5 bases, the J end by 3 bases, with 15 bases between. The germline V gene has CDR1 SGHRS and CDR2 YFSETQ.

The V and J genes are TRBV25-1 and TRBJ2-1, with TRBD2 as a possible D gene (6 bases). The CDR3 extends over 14 amino acids. Trimming took 3 bases from V and 2 from J, leaving 8 bases between them. Germline CDR1 reads MGHDK; CDR2 reads SYGVNS. CDR3: CASSDSGPYNEQFF. CDR3 DNA: TGTGCCAGCAGTGATAGCGGACCCTACAATGAGCAGTTCTTC.

V usage is TRBV7-2 and J usage is TRBJ2-3; D uncertain. V was cut by 2 bases and J by 1 base, with 4 bases left in between. CDR1 is SGHTA, CDR2 FQGNSA, per germline. The CDR3 covers 13 residues. The CDR3 here is CASSLQGTDTQYF. The CDR3 DNA reads TGTGCCAGCAGCTTACAGGGCACAGATACGCAGTATTTT. The whole variable domain, remainder taken from reference TRBV7-2 and TRBJ2-3, is GAGVSQSPSNKVTEKGKDVELRCDPISGHTALYWYRQSLGQGLEFLIYFQGNSAPDKSGLPSDRFSAERTGGSVSTLTIQRTQQEDSAVYLCASSLQGTDTQYFGPGTRLTVL.

A few counts support this clone. The rearrangement links TRBV15 to TRBJ2-1, with TRBD2 identical over 7 bases. The CDR3 is 15 residues long. With V trimmed by 0 bases and J by 8 bases, 7 bases remained unmatched. Germline V gene sequence: CDR1 LNHNV, CDR2 YYDKDF (reference sequence). CDR3 sequence: CATSRDLRLAYEQFF. CDR3 in DNA: TGTGCCACCAGCAGAGATCTTCGACTAGCATATGAGCAGTTCTTC.

The chain has TRBV5-1 and TRBJ1-2; 8 bases agree with TRBD1. J lost 6 bases, V lost 6 bases, and 4 bases had no gene match. Germline CDR1 reads SGHRS; CDR2 reads YFSETQ. CDR3 size: 12 residues. The CDR3 nucleotides are TGCGCCAGCAACGGACAGGGAAATGGCTACACCTTC. Protein product: CASNGQGNGYTF.

This chain uses TRBV7-9 with TRBJ1-5; D possibly corresponds to TRBD1 (5 bases). The CDR3 is 13 residues long. Germline V CDR1 and CDR2: SEHNR, FQNEAQ (reference sequence). V lost 4 bases to trimming and J lost 9 bases, with 13 bases between them. CDR3 residues: CASSSTGEGPQHF. CDR3 DNA sequence: TGTGCCAGCAGCTCGACGGGGGAGGGGCCCCAGCATTTT.

This clone was detected once. This chain uses TRBV10-3 with TRBJ2-1, with D possibly TRBD1 on 7 matching bases. V lost 7 bases, J lost 0 bases, and 19 bases lay in between. CDR1 ENHRY and CDR2 SYGVKD come from the germline V gene. This CDR3 region has 17 residues. CDR3 in amino acids: CAITGGSAGISYNEQFF. CDR3 sequence (DNA): TGTGCCATCACAGGGGGTTCTGCGGGGATCTCCTACAATGAGCAGTTCTTC.

This CDR3 is CASRPAGGVYEQFF. CDR3 nucleotide sequence: TGTGCCAGCAGACCAGCGGGAGGGGTGTATGAGCAGTTCTTC. The V call is TRBV27, the J call TRBJ2-1; TRBD2 matches at 10 bases. CDR1 MNHEY and CDR2 SMNVEV come from the germline V gene (reference sequence). With V trimmed by 6 bases and J by 8 bases, 7 bases remained unmatched. CDR3 length: 14 residues.

The J gene is TRBJ2-2, the V gene TRBV5-6, with D possibly being TRBD1 (5 bases). CDR1 is SGHDT and CDR2 is YYEEEE in the germline V gene. The length of the CDR3 is 16 residues. Trimming cost V 6 bases and J 2 bases, with 17 bases left between them. DNA of the CDR3: TGTGCCAGCACCCTCCAGGGCCTCAGTAACACCGGGGAGCTGTTTTTT. It translates to CASTLQGLSNTGELFF.

CDR3 sequence reads: CASSKERATNEKLFF. The CDR3, as DNA: TGTGCCAGCAGTAAAGAGAGAGCAACTAATGAAAAACTGTTTTTT. The chain has TRBV28 and TRBJ1-4; D is undetermined. CDR1 and CDR2 (germline): MDHEN, SYDVKM. The length of the CDR3 is 15 residues. Trimming pared 5 bases from V and 0 bases from J, leaving 10 bases between.

This chain links TRBV4-1 with TRBJ2-1; 9 bases align to TRBD2. This CDR3 comprises 17 residues. The ends lost 6 bases at V and 8 bases at J; junction bases unmatched: 17. Looked up from germline, CDR1 is MGHRA and CDR2 is YSYEKL. This CDR3 is CASSQPISGGPEDEQFF. The CDR3 DNA is TGCGCCAGCAGTCAACCAATTAGCGGGGGCCCGGAGGATGAGCAGTTCTTC.

CDR3 nucleotides: TGTGCCAGCAGCCGGGAGGGGACAGGGGCTGAAAAACTGTTTTTT. As protein: CASSREGTGAEKLFF. The chain joins TRBV5-6 to TRBJ1-4; TRBD1 matches 10 bases. Trimming removed 4 bases from V and 7 bases from J; junction bases left unmatched: 7. The germline CDR1 and CDR2 sequences are SGHDT and YYEEEE. This CDR3 region has 15 residues.

Worth noting for this clone: Its ends do not fully match the called genes, so a read error is possible. The chain recombines TRBV10-3 with TRBJ1-1; the D gene is possibly TRBD1 (6 bases). This CDR3 contains 12 residues. The germline CDR1 and CDR2 sequences are ENHRY and SYGVKD. CDR3 residues: CASSYSRGEAFF. For the CDR3, the DNA is TGTGCCAGCAGTTACTCGAGGGGGGAAGCTTTCTTT.

This clone was counted once. This rearrangement joins TRBV27 to TRBJ2-1; no firm D call. Trimming stripped 5 bases from V and 0 bases from J, with 11 bases between. Germline V lookup: CDR1 MNHEY, CDR2 SMNVEV (reference sequence). This CDR3 has 15 amino acids. The CDR3 reads CASSQEKSSYNEQFF. CDR3 sequence (DNA): TGTGCCAGCAGTCAGGAGAAGAGCTCCTACAATGAGCAGTTCTTC.

The chain links TRBV7-6 to TRBJ1-2, with D perhaps TRBD1 (5 bases). This CDR3 region has 16 residues. The germline gives CDR1 SGHVS, CDR2 FNYEAQ. Trimming took off 1 base at V and 4 bases at J, with 16 bases between the two ends. The CDR3 region has the DNA TGTGCCAGCAGCTTAGGAAGGGGACGGGCCACCTATGGCTACACCTTC. It yields the protein CASSLGRGRATYGYTF.

This clone came up many times. V is TRBV6-1 and J is TRBJ2-5, with D perhaps matching TRBD1 (6 bases). The CDR3 has 15 residues. Germline V gene data show CDR1 as MNHNS and CDR2 as SASEGT. Trimming removed 7 bases from V and 0 bases from J, with 15 bases in between. The CDR3: CASTSGTGYQETQYF. DNA for the CDR3: TGTGCCAGCACTTCGGGAACAGGGTACCAAGAGACCCAGTACTTC.

V gene TRBV11-2 combines with J gene TRBJ2-1; D may correspond to TRBD1 or TRBD2 (6 bases each). V lost 3 bases, J lost 4 bases, and 16 bases lay in between. The germline gives CDR1 SGHAT, CDR2 FQNNGV. This CDR3 spans 16 amino acids. The CDR3 reads CASSLLGGPRYNEQFF. In nucleotides, the CDR3 is TGTGCCAGCAGCTTGTTGGGGGGCCCAAGGTACAATGAGCAGTTCTTC. The whole variable domain, filled in from reference TRBV11-2 and TRBJ2-1, reads EAGVAQSPRYKIIEKRQSVAFWCNPISGHATLYWYQQILGQGPKLLIQFQNNGVVDDSQLPKDRFSAERLKGVDSTLKIQPAKLEDSAVYLCASSLLGGPRYNEQFFGPGTRLTVL.

V usage is TRBV7-2 and J usage is TRBJ2-5, with TRBD1 as a possible D gene (5 bases). Looked up from germline, CDR1 is SGHTA and CDR2 is FQGNSA. The ends were cut back, 3 bases at V and 4 bases at J, with 9 bases in the middle. The CDR3 covers 13 residues. The CDR3 nucleotides read TGTGCCAGCAGCTTGCAGGGTAGAGAGACCCAGTACTTC. It codes for CASSLQGRETQYF.

The CDR3 sequence: CASSLQGPTGYEKLFF. CDR3 bases: TGTGCCAGCAGTTTACAGGGCCCTACGGGATATGAAAAACTGTTTTTT. This chain connects TRBV6-5 to TRBJ1-4; possible D gene TRBD1, 6 bases. Trimming stripped 4 bases from V and 6 bases from J, with 18 bases between. Germline assignment: CDR1 MNHEY and CDR2 SVGAGI. This CDR3 is 16 amino acids long.